These 2 T cell receptor beta chains came from one sample sequenced in a study of beta chain features in type 1 diabetes. The study reverse transcribed the entire isolated RNA, so it sequenced expressed TCRB transcripts. The repertoire was sequenced with immunoSEQ multiplex PCR; TCRdb's copy has only in-frame clones and lacks some. The sample holds hundreds of thousands of clones; about 17% are singletons and the top ten take around 0.02%. Material: naive CD4+ T cells from blood. The origin of the receptors is a woman aged 18-30 years in good health.

The chain links TRBV7-2 to TRBJ2-4; D gene ambiguous. CDR3 length: 16 residues. The V end lost 1 base, the J end lost 9 bases, and 19 bases lay between the germline ends. In germline, CDR1 is SGHTA, CDR2 FQGNSA. In nucleotides, the CDR3 is TGTGCCAGCAGCTTAGAGGACGCACCAGCCCTGGGCATTCAGTACTTC. It specifies CASSLEDAPALGIQYF.

This clone was picked up a small number of times. The chain carries TRBV5-1 and TRBJ2-1; the D call may be TRBD1 or TRBD2 (5 bases each). This CDR3 is 17 amino acids long. In germline, CDR1 is SGHRS, CDR2 YFSETQ. With 3 bases removed from V and 9 bases from J, the gap between germline ends came to 25 bases. CDR3 nucleotide sequence: TGCGCCAGCAGCTCCCGGGCCGGGACCCCAGTCGGTAGTGAGCAGTTCTTC. This sequence encodes CASSSRAGTPVGSEQFF.